This T cell receptor beta chain comes out of a study of regulatory T cells in long-lasting Graves disease. Both iRepertoire HTBI primers and Arm-PCR of CDR3 regions were used to build the TCR beta libraries. TCRdb used MiXCR to reprocess the multiplex PCR reads, holding one entry per CDR3 protein. The sample lists about 400,000 distinct CDR3 sequences, approximately 15% seen once, with roughly 8% in the top ten. This clonotype was counted ten times or more. The CDR3 loop spans 14 amino acids. Germline CDR1 MDHEN, CDR2 SYDVKM. V lost 5 bases to trimming and J lost 3 bases, with 14 bases between them. As for time point: newly diagnosed GD, antithyroid drugs for less than 3 months. From PBMCs, RNA was extracted and then used to make the TCR library. The sample also formed part of further work on T cells in Graves' hyperthyroidism and ophthalmopathy. That study adds: Diagnoses rested on clinical symptoms, serum thyroxine and TRAb, thyroid ultrasound and orbital computed tomography.

This TCR was recovered from a woman in her thirties or forties with Graves disease. V gene TRBV28 combines with J gene TRBJ2-7; D is ambiguous. Sequenced material: peripheral blood mononuclear cells (PBMCs), taken at new diagnosis, from a patient treated with antithyroid drugs. Here the CDR3 reads CASSPPILHYEQYF. The CDR3 DNA sequence: TGTGCCAGCAGTCCCCCCATTCTACACTACGAGCAGTACTTC.